This T cell receptor beta chain was captured in a study of CXCR3-negative and CXCR3-positive naive CD8 T cells. Study-level points and caveats: TRB CDR3 properties served as the basis for inferring TCR strength, and surface CD5 was comparable between naive subsets. Hydrophobicity of TRB CDR3s was greater in CXCR3-positive naive cells than in CXCR3-negative naive cells.

Germline-derived CDR1 and CDR2 are SQVTM and ANQGSEA. The CDR3 has 14 residues. To note about this clonotype: Its antigen is not identified.

Phenotypically, naive CD8+ T cells corresponded to CD45RO-CCR7+CD27+CD95-. UMI-labeled 5' RACE TRB cDNA libraries were prepared from the cells. TCRdb reprocessed the 5' RACE reads, with one entry per CDR3 protein and no DNA. This sample's table reports around 140,000 distinct CDR3 sequences. This TCR was recovered from a human donor in good health. Some clones in this sample may be carry-over from other donors' samples. The chain couples TRBV29-1 to TRBJ2-1; without DNA, the TCRdb call of TRBD2 cannot be checked. The sample comprised naive CXCR3- CD8+ T cells from blood. Subset in this sample: CD45RO-CCR7+CD27+CD95- naive CD8+ T cells lacking CXCR3 (TNR3-). CDR3 sequence reads: CSVVSQTSGMPWFF.